This T cell receptor (beta chain) came from a study of blood T cell repertoires in COVID-19. Whole-study context: The United States, Italy and Spain supplied acute and convalescent COVID-19 samples. The cDNA or gDNA used as material had been derived from T cells, B-cell-depleted T cells, or PBMCs.

Original handling: Reference gene primer amplification yielded estimated nucleated cell counts. Repertoires were generated with immunoSEQ multiplex PCR, while TCRdb's copy carries only in-frame clones and drops some. V and J calls and clone size come straight from that table; D and trimming were deduced from the DNA. The data contain a few hundred thousand clones, around 89% of them seen just once; the ten biggest clones take up roughly 1.2%. Sequenced input: peripheral blood. The TCR comes from a man in his forties with acute or convalescent COVID-19.

CDR3 bases: TGTGCCAGCAGCATTGAGCGGGGGGGCCCCTACGAGCAGTACTTC. Translating it yields CASSIERGGPYEQYF. The chain links TRBV7-2 to TRBJ2-7, with TRBD2 matching 10 bases. V shed 5 bases and J 2 bases; nucleotides not matched to a gene: 6. The CDR3 contains 15 residues. Germline V gene data show CDR1 as SGHTA and CDR2 as FQGNSA.